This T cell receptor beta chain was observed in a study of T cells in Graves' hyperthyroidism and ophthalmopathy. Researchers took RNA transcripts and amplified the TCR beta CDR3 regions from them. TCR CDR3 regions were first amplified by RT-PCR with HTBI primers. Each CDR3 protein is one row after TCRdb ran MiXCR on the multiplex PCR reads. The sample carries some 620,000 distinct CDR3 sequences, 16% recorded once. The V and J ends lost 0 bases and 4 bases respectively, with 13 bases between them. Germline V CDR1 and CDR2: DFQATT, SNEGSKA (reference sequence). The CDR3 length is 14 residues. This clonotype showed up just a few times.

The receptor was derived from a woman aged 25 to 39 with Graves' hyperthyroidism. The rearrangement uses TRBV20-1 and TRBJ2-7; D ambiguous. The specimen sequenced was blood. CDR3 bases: TGCAGTGCTAGAGATCAATTTCGCGTATACGAGCAGTACTTC. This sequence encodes CSARDQFRVYEQYF.